This T cell receptor (beta chain) was identified in a study of cytomegalovirus exposure and HLA in healthy donors. General observations from the study: Earlier analysis yielded a pattern in which most TCR beta V segments were productive about 87% or about 30% of the time. TCR beta sequences numbering about 17,000 were associated with HLA alleles at 0.05 false discovery rate in a later analysis.

Germline CDR1 and CDR2: SGHDT and YYEEEE. V lost 1 base and J lost 2, with 6 bases in between. CDR3 size: 13 residues. This PCR relied on a set of 60 Vbeta primers and 13 Jbeta primers. TCRdb keeps only in-frame clones here, not all; method: immunoSEQ multiplex PCR. The sample comprises approximately 130,000 clones, 65% to 85% of which are singletons, and approximately 1.7% rests with the top ten. Worth noting for this clone: Its antigen is not known.

The TCR originated in a woman aged 40 to 50 in good health and CMV-seronegative. Sequenced input: PBMCs. The J gene is TRBJ2-5, the V gene TRBV5-6; no definite D call. This chain's CDR3 is CASSLPGQETQYF. The CDR3, as DNA: TGTGCCAGCAGCTTGCCAGGACAAGAGACCCAGTACTTC.